These T cell receptor beta chains were read from a single sample in a study of vaccination and CD4 T cells after COVID-19. Via MiXCR, TCRdb re-called the PCR reads, giving one row per CDR3 protein. Of several thousand distinct CDR3 sequences listed, 50% to 65% are singletons. For these receptors, no antigen is known. The sample consisted of CD4+ T cells from blood, cultured in vitro. These receptors originate from a human donor who had recovered from COVID-19. CDR3s include the opening cysteine and the closing phenylalanine or tryptophan. Each record gives: V gene, CDR3 length, D gene, clone size, J gene, CDR3 DNA, CDR3 protein. The D gene is left open where the match is weak. Where a row states a size, it is once, few, many or the class of an expanded clone; other rows omit it.

v_call: TRBV7-9
cdr3_length: 16
d_call: -
clone_size: -
j_call: TRBJ2-3
cdr3_nt: TGTGCCAGCAGCTCCCCCTCAGGGGCCCTATTAGATACGCAGTATTTT
cdr3_aa: CASSSPSGALLDTQYF

v_call: TRBV20-1
cdr3_length: 16
d_call: -
clone_size: -
j_call: TRBJ1-3
cdr3_nt: TGCAGTGCTAGAGATTTCCGGAGGGATAGTGGAAACACCATATATTTT
cdr3_aa: CSARDFRRDSGNTIYF

v_call: TRBV29-1
cdr3_length: 13
d_call: TRBD2
clone_size: -
j_call: TRBJ2-7
cdr3_nt: TGCAGCGCTCGACTAGCGGGTTTCGGCGAGCAGTACTTC
cdr3_aa: CSARLAGFGEQYF

v_call: TRBV20-1
cdr3_length: 15
d_call: -
clone_size: -
j_call: TRBJ2-1
cdr3_nt: TGCAGTGCTAGAGATCTGGGACGCCGATACAATGAGCAGTTCTTC
cdr3_aa: CSARDLGRRYNEQFF

v_call: TRBV10-3
cdr3_length: 13
d_call: -
clone_size: few
j_call: TRBJ1-6
cdr3_nt: TGTGCCATCAGTGATGACAGAAATTCACCCCTCCACTTT
cdr3_aa: CAISDDRNSPLHF

v_call: TRBV6-2/TRBV6-3
cdr3_length: 13
d_call: -
clone_size: once
j_call: TRBJ1-1
cdr3_nt: TGTGCCAGCAGTTATGGGTCAGGACTTGAAGCTTTCTTT
cdr3_aa: CASSYGSGLEAFF

v_call: TRBV24-1
cdr3_length: 13
d_call: -
clone_size: -
j_call: TRBJ1-1
cdr3_nt: TGTGCCACCAGTGATTCTGTGAACACTGAAGCTTTCTTT
cdr3_aa: CATSDSVNTEAFF

v_call: TRBV15
cdr3_length: 15
d_call: -
clone_size: -
j_call: TRBJ1-6
cdr3_nt: TGTGCCACCAGTACGACGGGACTCAATAATTCACTCCTCCACTTT
cdr3_aa: CATSTTGLNNSLLHF

v_call: TRBV6-5
cdr3_length: 15
d_call: TRBD2
clone_size: -
j_call: TRBJ2-3
cdr3_nt: TGTGCCAGCAGTTCTAGCGGGGGGACCACAGATACGCAGTATTTT
cdr3_aa: CASSSSGGTTDTQYF

v_call: TRBV20-1
cdr3_length: 16
d_call: TRBD1
clone_size: few
j_call: TRBJ2-1
cdr3_nt: TGCAGTGCTTACCCGACAGGGTACAGCTCCTACAATGAGCAGTTCTTC
cdr3_aa: CSAYPTGYSSYNEQFF